The 4 T cell receptor beta chains presented below share a single source sample, sequenced in a study of T cell responses to AZD1222 COVID-19 vaccine. The protocol was immunoSEQ multiplex PCR, while the TCRdb copy is restricted to in-frame clones and leaves out a portion. The sample carries 150,000 to 200,000 clones, approximately 90% recorded once. Sequences were derived from peripheral blood, sampled on day 0 of AZD1222 vaccination. The receptor set was obtained from an adult in good health.

The chain recombines TRBV19 with TRBJ2-7; 12 nucleotides agree with TRBD2. J gave up 6 bases and V 5 bases, and 5 bases lay outside the gene matches. The CDR3 extends over 14 amino acids. The V gene's germline CDR1 is LNHDA and CDR2 SQIVND (reference sequence). The chain's CDR3 is CASSPRLAGVEQYF. The CDR3, as DNA: TGTGCCAGTAGTCCCAGACTAGCGGGAGTCGAGCAGTACTTC.

The rearrangement joins TRBV6-2 or TRBV6-3 to TRBJ2-7; possibly TRBD2 for D (5 bases). CDR1 MNHEY and CDR2 SVGEGT come from the germline V gene. The germline V and J ends were trimmed by 2 bases and 3 bases, with 11 bases remaining between them. This CDR3 has 14 residues. CDR3 nucleotides: TGTGCCAGCAGTTACCGGACTCGTGGCTACGAGCAGTACTTC. Translation: CASSYRTRGYEQYF.

This chain connects TRBV6-5 to TRBJ1-5; 7 bases are a match to TRBD1. This CDR3 comprises 13 residues. The junction had 6 bases not matched to a gene; V was cut back by 8 bases and J by 5 bases. CDR1 and CDR2 from the germline V gene are MNHEY and SVGAGI. CDR3 nucleotides: TGTGCCAGCCAATCCACAGGGGATCAGCCCCAGCATTTT. As protein: CASQSTGDQPQHF.

V is TRBV28 and J is TRBJ1-2; D is ambiguous. This CDR3 is 12 amino acids long. Trimming pared 7 bases from V and 7 bases from J, leaving 13 bases between. In germline, CDR1 is MDHEN, CDR2 SYDVKM. The CDR3 loop reads CASTQAGSGYTF. Here the CDR3 DNA reads TGTGCCAGCACTCAGGCGGGGAGTGGCTACACCTTC.